A single sample is the source of the 5 T cell receptor beta chains below, sequenced in a study of neurological immune-mediated disorders. The time point was: longitudinal time-point 3. TCRdb re-called the 5' RACE reads with MiXCR, one entry per CDR3 protein. The table records around 51,000 distinct CDR3 sequences, 9.5% to 15% of them present only once. Input material: PBMCs. Source of these receptors: a male donor with HTLV-1-associated myelopathy (HAM/TSP).

This clonotype has at least ten counts. V and J are TRBV7-2 and TRBJ2-7; D not resolved. This CDR3 is 12 amino acids long. Trimming shortened V by 5 bases and J by 4 bases, and 9 bases separated the two germline ends. CDR1 and CDR2 from the germline V gene are SGHTA and FQGNSA. The CDR3: CASSLFWYEQYF. CDR3 nucleotide sequence: TGTGCCAGCAGCCTTTTCTGGTACGAGCAGTACTTC.

This clonotype rates as large. Here the CDR3 DNA reads TGCGCCAGCAGCCAGCTCGGGATCACTGAAGCTTTCTTT. Translated, it gives CASSQLGITEAFF. This rearrangement joins TRBV5-1 to TRBJ1-1; no clear D gene. This CDR3 is built from 13 residues. V was trimmed by 4 bases and J by 4 bases, leaving 11 bases between them. The germline V gene has CDR1 SGHRS and CDR2 YFSETQ.

This clonotype was observed at least ten times. The chain combines TRBV12-3 or TRBV12-4 with TRBJ2-7, with D unclear. Trimming stripped 1 base from V and 3 bases from J, with 13 bases between. The CDR3 length is 15 residues. The CDR3 DNA follows: TGTGCCAGCAGTTTAGTAGGGCAGCAAGGCTACGAGCAGTACTTC. Translated: CASSLVGQQGYEQYF.

This clonotype came up many times. The chain employs TRBV14 and TRBJ1-4, with D unclear. Germline V gene data show CDR1 as SGHDN and CDR2 as FVKESK. V shed 4 bases and J shed 6 bases, with 12 bases lying between them. This CDR3 has 14 residues. The DNA for the CDR3 is TGTGCCAGCAGCCCCCTGGGCAGTTATGAAAAACTGTTTTTT. Amino acid sequence: CASSPLGSYEKLFF.

This clonotype was observed many times. The chain links TRBV7-2 to TRBJ1-4; 9 bases agree with TRBD1. Germline CDR1 and CDR2: SGHTA and FQGNSA. Trimming cost V 5 bases and J 8 bases; bases outside gene matches: 6. The CDR3 length is 14 residues. The CDR3 DNA sequence: TGTGCCAGCAGCACTACAGGGGGCCGGGAAAAACTGTTTTTT. Its translation is CASSTTGGREKLFF.